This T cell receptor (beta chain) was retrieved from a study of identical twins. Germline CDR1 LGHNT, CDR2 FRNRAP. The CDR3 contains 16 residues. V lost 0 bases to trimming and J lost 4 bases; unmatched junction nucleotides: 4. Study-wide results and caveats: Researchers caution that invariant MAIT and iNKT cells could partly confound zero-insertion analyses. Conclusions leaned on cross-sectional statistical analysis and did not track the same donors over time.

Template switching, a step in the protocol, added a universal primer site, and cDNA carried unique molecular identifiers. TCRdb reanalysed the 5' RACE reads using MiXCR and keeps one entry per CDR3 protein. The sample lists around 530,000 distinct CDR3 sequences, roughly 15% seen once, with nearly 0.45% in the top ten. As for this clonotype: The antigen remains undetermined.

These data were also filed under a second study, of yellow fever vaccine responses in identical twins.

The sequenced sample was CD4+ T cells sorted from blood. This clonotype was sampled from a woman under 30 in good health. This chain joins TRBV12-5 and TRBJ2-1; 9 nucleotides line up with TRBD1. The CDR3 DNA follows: TGTGCTAGTGGTTTGGTCCTGGGACAGGGATACAATGAGCAGTTCTTC. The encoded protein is CASGLVLGQGYNEQFF.